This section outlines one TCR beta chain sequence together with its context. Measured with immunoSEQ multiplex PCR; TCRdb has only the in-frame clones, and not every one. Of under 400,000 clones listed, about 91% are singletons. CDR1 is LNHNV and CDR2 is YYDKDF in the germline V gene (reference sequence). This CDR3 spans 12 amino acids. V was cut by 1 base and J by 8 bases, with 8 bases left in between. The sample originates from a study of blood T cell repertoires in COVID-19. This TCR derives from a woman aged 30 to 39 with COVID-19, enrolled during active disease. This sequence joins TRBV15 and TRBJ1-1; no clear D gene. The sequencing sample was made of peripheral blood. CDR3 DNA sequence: TGTGCCACCAGCAGAGTACCAGAAGAAGCTTTCTTT. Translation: CATSRVPEEAFF.